The next 5 T cell receptor beta chains were all read from a single sample in a study of cytomegalovirus exposure and HLA in healthy donors. PCR involved 60 Vbeta and 13 Jbeta primers. Measured with immunoSEQ multiplex PCR; TCRdb has only the in-frame clones, and not every one. The profile shows about 180,000 clones, about 77% of them singletons. The sequenced sample was PBMCs. The receptors were gathered from a man in his sixties in good health and CMV-seronegative.

The rearrangement uses TRBV30 and TRBJ1-4; 10 nucleotides align to TRBD1. The CDR3 loop spans 15 amino acids. Trimming at V came to 5 bases and at J to 4 bases, leaving 7 bases not matched to a gene. Germline loops: CDR1 GTSNPN, CDR2 SVGIG (reference sequence). The CDR3 bases are TGTGCCTGGGGTTCGACAGGGGGCCTTAATGAAAAACTGTTTTTT. Translated: CAWGSTGGLNEKLFF. Using reference TRBV30 and TRBJ1-4 for the parts outside the CDR3, the full variable domain is SQTIHQWPATLVQPVGSPLSLECTVEGTSNPNLYWYRQAAGRGLQLLFYSVGIGQISSEVPQNLSASRPQDRQFILSSKKLLLSDSGFYLCAWGSTGGLNEKLFFGSGTQLSVL.

This clone has just a few counts. CDR3 loop: CASSQGVGTEAFF. CDR3 nucleotides: TGTGCCAGTAGTCAAGGGGTGGGCACTGAAGCTTTCTTT. The rearrangement uses TRBV19 and TRBJ1-1; D possibly corresponds to TRBD1 (5 bases). The CDR3 covers 13 residues. Trimming removed 5 bases at V and 4 bases at J, with 11 bases between. From germline, CDR1 is LNHDA and CDR2 SQIVND (reference sequence).

V usage is TRBV19 and J usage is TRBJ2-7, with 9 bases aligning to TRBD2. V lost 5 bases and J lost 7; bases outside the gene matches: 12. From germline, CDR1 is LNHDA and CDR2 SQIVND (reference sequence). CDR3 size: 15 residues. The CDR3 DNA is TGTGCCAGTAGTCTCGGCGGGAGGGCGGTCGGTGAGCAGTACTTC. It specifies CASSLGGRAVGEQYF.

This chain joins TRBV27 and TRBJ1-4, with a weak D call TRBD1 (6 bases). The CDR3 sequence is 15 residues long. V was shortened by 6 bases and J by 8 bases, with 19 bases between the two germline ends. Germline CDR1 MNHEY, CDR2 SMNVEV (reference sequence). The CDR3 here is CASRFQGSINEKLFF. CDR3 nucleotides: TGTGCCAGCAGATTCCAGGGGAGTATAAACGAAAAACTGTTTTTT.

The chain has TRBV7-3 and TRBJ2-4; TRBD2 agrees at 12 bases. V lost 4 bases and J lost 0; bases outside the gene matches: 1. Looked up from germline, CDR1 is SGHTA and CDR2 is FQGTGA. This CDR3 has 16 residues. CDR3: CASSSLAGGAKNIQYF. Written as DNA, the CDR3 is TGTGCCAGCAGCTCACTAGCGGGAGGAGCCAAAAACATTCAGTACTTC.